The rows below give T cell receptor beta chains drawn from one sample of a study of Ad26.COV2.S vaccination and SARS-CoV-2 variants. TCRdb's copy holds only in-frame clones and misses some; the assay was immunoSEQ multiplex PCR. This sample has some 480,000 clones, with about 83% found just once. Sequences were derived from peripheral blood, sampled in a trial of Ad26.COV2.S vaccine versus placebo. These TCRs come from a person between 18 and 59 years old who received the Ad26.COV2.S COVID-19 vaccine or a placebo. Both conserved end residues are part of each CDR3. The D gene is left open where the match is weak. The listing skips clone size in some rows; elsewhere it reads once, few, many or a size class.

D	V	J	size	CDR3	DNA
-	TRBV3-1/TRBV3-2	TRBJ2-5	-	CASSQDLVAGNQETQYF	TGTGCCAGCAGCCAAGATCTGGTCGCGGGGAACCAAGAGACCCAGTACTTC
-	TRBV27	TRBJ2-6	-	CASSPRVAGAILAGANVLTF	TGTGCCAGCAGCCCGCGGGTGGCAGGAGCGATCCTGGCTGGGGCCAACGTCCTGACTTTC
-	TRBV11-2	TRBJ2-1	-	CASSLDLRNEQFF	TGTGCCAGCAGCTTAGATTTACGCAATGAGCAGTTCTTC
-	TRBV6-6	TRBJ1-1	-	CASSPDRASEAFF	TGTGCCAGCAGTCCGGACAGAGCGTCTGAAGCTTTCTTT
-	TRBV9	TRBJ1-2	-	CASSAGGSGYTF	TGTGCCAGCAGCGCCGGAGGCTCGGGCTACACCTTC
-	TRBV29-1	TRBJ1-1	-	CSVLPGGGSSTEAFF	TGCAGCGTTCTACCCGGGGGTGGGTCGAGCACTGAAGCTTTCTTT
-	TRBV18	TRBJ2-7	-	CASSREVGVQYF	TGTGCCAGCTCACGTGAGGTCGGGGTGCAGTACTTC
TRBD1	TRBV4-3	TRBJ2-1	-	CASSQRTGNEQFF	TGCGCCAGCAGCCAAAGGACAGGCAATGAGCAGTTCTTC
TRBD1	TRBV30	TRBJ1-1	-	CAWLGTGPTEAFF	TGTGCCTGGTTAGGGACAGGGCCCACTGAAGCTTTCTTT
-	TRBV6-5	TRBJ1-2	-	CASSPRQRLYGYTF	TGTGCCAGCAGTCCCCGACAGCGCCTCTATGGCTACACCTTC
-	TRBV9	TRBJ2-1	-	CASSVGRSSYNEQFF	TGTGCCAGCAGCGTAGGCAGGAGCTCCTACAATGAGCAGTTCTTC
TRBD2	TRBV27	TRBJ2-1	few	CASSLSSGVNNEQFF	TGTGCCAGCAGTTTATCTAGCGGGGTTAACAATGAGCAGTTCTTC
-	TRBV18	TRBJ1-2	-	CASSTLTSRPGYGYTF	TGTGCCAGCTCAACACTGACCAGCCGACCGGGGTATGGCTACACCTTC
-	TRBV6-2/TRBV6-3	TRBJ1-1	-	CASSVHFSAFF	TGTGCCAGCAGCGTACACTTTTCGGCTTTCTTT
-	TRBV27	TRBJ2-1	-	CASSFSDRSSYNEQFF	TGTGCCAGCAGTTTTTCGGACCGGAGCTCCTACAATGAGCAGTTCTTC
TRBD1	TRBV6-5	TRBJ1-2	-	CASSGGTASGYTF	TGTGCCAGCAGCGGCGGGACAGCTTCTGGCTACACCTTC